Below are 8 T cell receptor beta chains sequenced from a single sample in a study of blood T cell repertoires in COVID-19. Libraries were prepared by immunoSEQ multiplex PCR; TCRdb keeps only in-frame clonotypes and omits some of them. Among 400,000 to 450,000 clones listed, 90% were seen once. Sequencing was carried out using PBMCs or T cells enriched from blood (not recorded which). All receptors come from a man younger than 35 who had recovered from COVID-19.

This rearrangement joins TRBV19 to TRBJ2-2; TRBD2 matches at 7 bases. CDR1 and CDR2 from the germline V gene are LNHDA and SQIVND (reference sequence). The CDR3 spans 13 residues. V shed 8 bases and J 5 bases; nucleotides not matched to a gene: 5. The CDR3 DNA sequence: TGTGCCAGTCGGGGGGTAAAGACCGGGGAGCTGTTTTTT. Protein sequence: CASRGVKTGELFF.

In its sample, this clone was seen a few times. V is TRBV9 and J is TRBJ2-5, with TRBD2 identical over 15 bases. J gave up 3 bases and V 0 bases, and 12 bases lay outside the gene matches. CDR1 is SGDLS and CDR2 is YYNGEE in the germline V gene. The CDR3 is 20 residues long. The DNA for the CDR3 is TGTGCCAGCAGCGTAGGGGAAGGACTAGCGGGAGGGCCACGGAAAGAGACCCAGTACTTC. Residues: CASSVGEGLAGGPRKETQYF.

This sequence joins TRBV6-1 and TRBJ1-2; 11 bases are a match to TRBD1. CDR1 and CDR2 from the germline V gene are MNHNS and SASEGT. V lost 1 base and J lost 9; bases outside the gene matches: 7. This CDR3 has 15 amino acids. The CDR3 sequence: CASSEGDRGLGSYTF. The DNA of the CDR3 is TGTGCCAGCAGTGAAGGGGACAGGGGGTTAGGGAGCTACACCTTC.

CDR3 in DNA: TGTGCCAGCTCACCGTCAGGGCGCGGTCAGCCCCAGCATTTT. It yields the protein CASSPSGRGQPQHF. The V call is TRBV18, the J call TRBJ1-5; weak D call: TRBD1 (5 bases). The germline gives CDR1 KGHSH, CDR2 LQKENI. This CDR3 spans 14 amino acids. The V gene lost 3 bases and the J gene lost 6 bases, with 12 bases spanning the gap. The variable domain in full, completed from reference TRBV18 and TRBJ1-5, reads NAGVMQNPRHLVRRRGQEARLRCSPMKGHSHVYWYRQLPEEGLKFMVYLQKENIIDESGMPKERFSAEFPKEGPSILRIQQVVRGDSAAYFCASSPSGRGQPQHFGDGTRLSIL.

The gene calls are TRBV10-3 and TRBJ1-5; D unresolved. In germline, CDR1 is ENHRY, CDR2 SYGVKD. Trimming stripped 3 bases from V and 15 bases from J, with 18 bases between. This CDR3 has 13 residues. The CDR3 nucleotides are TGTGCCATCAGTGATAGTGCGGAACAAACCACGCATTTT. This encodes CAISDSAEQTTHF.

The chain employs TRBV28 and TRBJ2-1; possible D gene TRBD1, 5 bases. This CDR3 contains 12 residues. Germline V gives CDR1 MDHEN, CDR2 SYDVKM. V dropped 5 bases and J dropped 11 bases, with 13 bases sitting between them. CDR3 sequence reads: CASSPDRTQQFF. CDR3 coding DNA: TGTGCCAGCAGTCCCGACAGAACCCAGCAGTTCTTC.

The V and J genes are TRBV28 and TRBJ2-1; 7 bases are a match to TRBD1. J gave up 7 bases and V 5 bases, and 2 bases lay outside the gene matches. Germline-derived CDR1 and CDR2 are MDHEN and SYDVKM. This CDR3 spans 12 amino acids. CDR3 protein: CASSKDRNEQFF. DNA of the CDR3: TGTGCCAGCAGTAAGGACAGGAATGAGCAGTTCTTC.

V gene TRBV12-3 or TRBV12-4 combines with J gene TRBJ1-2; D is unresolved. Trimming took off 1 base at V and 8 bases at J, with 5 bases between the two ends. The CDR3 sequence is 11 residues long. CDR3: CASSLGAGYTF. The CDR3 bases are TGTGCCAGCAGTTTAGGGGCGGGCTACACCTTC.